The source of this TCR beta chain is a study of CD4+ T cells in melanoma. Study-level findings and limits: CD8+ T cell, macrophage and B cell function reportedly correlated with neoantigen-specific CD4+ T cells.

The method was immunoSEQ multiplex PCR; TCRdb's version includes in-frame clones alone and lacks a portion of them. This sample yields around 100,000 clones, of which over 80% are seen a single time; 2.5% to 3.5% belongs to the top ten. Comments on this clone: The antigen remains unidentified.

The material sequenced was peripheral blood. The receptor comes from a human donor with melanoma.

CDR3 sequence: CAISESEFGTEAFF. The CDR3 bases are TGTGCCATCAGTGAGTCGGAGTTTGGCACTGAAGCTTTCTTT. The V and J genes are TRBV10-3 and TRBJ1-1; D is uncertain. Per germline, CDR1 ENHRY and CDR2 SYGVKD. V dropped 0 bases and J dropped 4 bases, with 9 bases sitting between them. The CDR3 has 14 amino acids.